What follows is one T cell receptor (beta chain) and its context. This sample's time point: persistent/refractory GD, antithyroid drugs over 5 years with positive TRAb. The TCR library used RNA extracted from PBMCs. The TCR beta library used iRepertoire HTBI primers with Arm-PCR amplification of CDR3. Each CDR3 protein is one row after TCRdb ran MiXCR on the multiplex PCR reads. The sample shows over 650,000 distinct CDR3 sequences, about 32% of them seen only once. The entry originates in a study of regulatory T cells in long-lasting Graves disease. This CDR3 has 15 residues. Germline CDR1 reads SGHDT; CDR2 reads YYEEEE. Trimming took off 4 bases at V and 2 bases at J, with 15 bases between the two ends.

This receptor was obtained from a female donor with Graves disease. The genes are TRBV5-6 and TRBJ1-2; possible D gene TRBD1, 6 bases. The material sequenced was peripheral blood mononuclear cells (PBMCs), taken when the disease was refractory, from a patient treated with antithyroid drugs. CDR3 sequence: CASSPDSSLNYGYTF. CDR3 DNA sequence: TGTGCCAGCAGCCCGGACAGCAGCCTCAACTATGGCTACACCTTC.